The 13 T cell receptor beta chains below come from one sample, sequenced in a study of T cells in Graves' hyperthyroidism and ophthalmopathy. Amplification of TCR beta CDR3 regions was performed using RNA transcripts as template. A set of HTBI primers served as the primers for a first-round RT-PCR of the TCR CDR3. TCRdb fed the multiplex PCR reads into MiXCR, producing one record per CDR3 protein. The sample has 550,000 to 600,000 distinct CDR3 sequences, 16% seen once. The sample consisted of blood. The receptors were gathered from a young woman with Graves' hyperthyroidism.

The chain couples TRBV6-6 to TRBJ1-5; 7 bases match TRBD1. The J segment lost 4 bases and the V segment lost 0 bases, leaving 3 bases of the junction unmatched. Germline V gene data show CDR1 as MNHNY and CDR2 as SVGAGI (reference sequence). CDR3 size: 15 residues. CDR3 region: CASSYSPDRNQPQHF. CDR3 coding DNA: TGTGCCAGCAGTTACTCTCCGGACAGGAATCAGCCCCAGCATTTT.

The chain has TRBV11-2 and TRBJ2-5; D perhaps matches TRBD1 (6 bases). Germline V gives CDR1 SGHAT, CDR2 FQNNGV. The V gene lost 5 bases and the J gene lost 3 bases, with 16 bases spanning the gap. This CDR3 is 15 amino acids long. The CDR3 region has the DNA TGTGCCAGCAGCCAAGATGGACAGACAGAAGAGACCCAGTACTTC. It codes for CASSQDGQTEETQYF.

This clonotype was seen at least ten times. The chain uses TRBV5-1 and TRBJ1-1; D is ambiguous. The CDR3 runs to 13 residues. The V end was cut by 5 bases, the J end by 2 bases, with 10 bases between. Per germline, CDR1 SGHRS and CDR2 YFSETQ. Here the CDR3 reads CASSPKINTEAFF. The CDR3 DNA follows: TGCGCCAGCAGTCCCAAAATCAACACTGAAGCTTTCTTT. Full variable domain (rest looked up from reference TRBV5-1 and TRBJ1-1): KAGVTQTPRYLIKTRGQQVTLSCSPISGHRSVSWYQQTPGQGLQFLFEYFSETQRNKGNFPGRFSGRQFSNSRSEMNVSTLELGDSALYLCASSPKINTEAFFGQGTRLTVV.

This clonotype was observed a few times. This chain uses TRBV10-1 with TRBJ2-3; D call uncertain. The CDR3 has 13 amino acids. V was shortened by 5 bases and J by 0 bases, with 6 bases between the two germline ends. Germline-derived CDR1 and CDR2 are WNHNN and SYGVQD (reference sequence). CDR3 region: CASSTASTDTQYF. DNA of the CDR3: TGCGCCAGCAGTACAGCGAGCACAGATACGCAGTATTTT.

This clonotype was seen a few times. V usage is TRBV6-2 or TRBV6-3 and J usage is TRBJ2-5; no firm D call. The ends were cut back, 3 bases at V and 2 bases at J, with 10 bases in the middle. Per germline, CDR1 MNHEY and CDR2 SVGEGT. This CDR3 contains 14 residues. In DNA, the CDR3 is TGTGCCAGCAGTTATCGACCCGGACAAGAGACCCAGTACTTC. It is translated as CASSYRPGQETQYF.

This clonotype was detected only a few times. This sequence joins TRBV12-3 or TRBV12-4 and TRBJ1-3, with D hard to call. The length of the CDR3 is 15 residues. V was pared by 4 bases and J by 5 bases, with 15 bases between. The CDR3 DNA sequence: TGTGCCAGCAGTTCCGGGTATACGGGTAGAAACACCATATATTTT. Translation gives CASSSGYTGRNTIYF.

The chain combines TRBV19 with TRBJ2-6; no clear D gene. Germline loops: CDR1 LNHDA, CDR2 SQIVND (reference sequence). V lost 5 bases and J lost 0, with 20 bases in between. The CDR3 is 19 amino acids. Here the CDR3 DNA reads TGTGCCAGTAGTGTCGCCCCCCCGCCCATGACCTCTGGGGCCAACGTCCTGACTTTC. Its translation: CASSVAPPPMTSGANVLTF.

V and J are TRBV6-9 and TRBJ1-2; D unresolved. The CDR3 covers 13 residues. CDR1 is MNHGY, CDR2 SVAAGI, per germline. Trimming took off 1 base at V and 0 bases at J, with 3 bases between the two ends. CDR3 in DNA: TGTGCCAGCAGTTATTTAGCTAACTATGGCTACACCTTC. This encodes CASSYLANYGYTF.

This clonotype was observed a few times. The genes are TRBV6-1 and TRBJ2-2, with 7 bases aligning to TRBD2. CDR3 length: 17 residues. Per germline, CDR1 MNHNS and CDR2 SASEGT. Germline trimming cut 1 base from V and 4 bases from J; bases unmatched to any gene: 9. For the CDR3, the DNA is TGTGCCAGCAGTGAAGGGGTCCTAGCGGTTTCCACCGGGGAGCTGTTTTTT. Translated: CASSEGVLAVSTGELFF.

This clonotype has a handful of counts. The rearrangement links TRBV5-6 to TRBJ2-5; no clear D gene. Trimming removed 0 bases at V and 3 bases at J, with 6 bases between. Germline V gene sequence: CDR1 SGHDT, CDR2 YYEEEE. This CDR3 contains 13 residues. CDR3 bases: TGTGCCAGCAGCTTGGACACTAAAGAGACCCAGTACTTC. Its translation: CASSLDTKETQYF.

This clonotype has a count of ten or more. V gene TRBV28 combines with J gene TRBJ2-5; TRBD1 matches at 9 bases. V was clipped by 5 bases and J by 4 bases; unmatched bases: 11. The CDR3 contains 16 residues. Looked up from germline, CDR1 is MDHEN and CDR2 is SYDVKM. The CDR3 DNA follows: TGTGCCAGCAGTCCCGACCGTACAGGGGGCGGAGAGACCCAGTACTTC. Protein: CASSPDRTGGGETQYF.

This clonotype was found a few times. The V and J genes are TRBV2 and TRBJ1-2; perhaps TRBD1 as D (5 bases). The CDR3 loop spans 13 amino acids. V was trimmed by 7 bases and J by 1 base, leaving 10 bases between them. The V gene's germline CDR1 is SNHLY and CDR2 FYNNEI. The chain's CDR3 is CASIRDFNYGYTF. CDR3 sequence (DNA): TGTGCCAGCATCCGGGACTTTAACTATGGCTACACCTTC.

J is TRBJ2-5 and V is TRBV14, with 10 bases fitting TRBD1. Germline V gives CDR1 SGHDN, CDR2 FVKESK. This CDR3 spans 15 amino acids. V lost 4 bases to trimming and J lost 5 bases; unmatched junction nucleotides: 7. DNA for the CDR3: TGTGCCAGCAGCCGGCTGACAGGGGGCGAGGAGACCCAGTACTTC. Translation: CASSRLTGGEETQYF.